A single sample is the source of the 18 T cell receptor beta chains below, sequenced in a study of cytomegalovirus exposure and HLA in healthy donors. Assay used: immunoSEQ multiplex PCR; TCRdb lists only in-frame clones, some missing. The sample shows 150,000 or so clones, approximately 86% of them seen only once. Material: PBMCs. The origin of the receptors is a young man in good health and CMV-seropositive.

The rearrangement links TRBV10-3 to TRBJ2-7; 10 bases line up with TRBD1. The CDR3 contains 13 residues. V was clipped by 5 bases and J by 4 bases; unmatched bases: 2. Germline V gene sequence: CDR1 ENHRY, CDR2 SYGVKD. This CDR3 is CAISPGQGYEQYF. The CDR3 DNA reads TGTGCCATCAGTCCGGGACAGGGGTACGAGCAGTACTTC.

The V call is TRBV21-1, the J call TRBJ1-2; the table's D call, TRBD1, was not checked against the DNA. TRBV21-1 has pseudogene status. The CDR3 has 20 amino acids. CDR3 coding DNA: TGTGCCAGCAGCAAAGCACCGGGACAGGGGGCAACCGTAACGAACTATGGCTACACCTTC. It encodes CASSKAPGQGATVTNYGYTF.

The chain uses TRBV6-5 and TRBJ2-1; TRBD2 agrees at 7 bases. The CDR3 runs to 14 residues. Germline lookup yields CDR1 MNHEY and CDR2 SVGAGI. The J segment lost 7 bases and the V segment lost 3 bases, leaving 6 bases of the junction unmatched. CDR3 bases: TGTGCCAGCAGTTATCACGGGGGGTCAAATGAGCAGTTCTTC. This gives the protein CASSYHGGSNEQFF.

The V call is TRBV5-8, the J call TRBJ2-7; unclear D gene. The CDR3 covers 11 residues. Between the trimmed V and J ends, which lost 1 base and 9 bases, there was a span of 8 bases. The V gene's germline CDR1 is SGHTS and CDR2 YDEGEE. The CDR3 loop reads CASSLRLGQYF. The CDR3 DNA reads as TGTGCCAGCAGCTTGCGTCTCGGGCAGTACTTC.

The chain has TRBV19 and TRBJ2-7; 11 positions agree with TRBD1. Germline V gene lookup returns CDR1 LNHDA and CDR2 SQIVND (reference sequence). CDR3 length equals 14 residues. Trimming cost V 4 bases and J 4 bases; bases outside gene matches: 3. In DNA, the CDR3 is TGTGCCAGTAGTAGCGGGACAGGGGGGTACGAGCAGTACTTC. Translation: CASSSGTGGYEQYF.

V is TRBV7-9 and J is TRBJ2-7; D may be TRBD2 (7 bases). Germline CDR1 SEHNR, CDR2 FQNEAQ (reference sequence). This CDR3 spans 14 amino acids. Deletions cut 5 bases from V and 2 bases from J, with 13 bases between. CDR3 residues: CASSPTGGAYEQYF. The DNA of the CDR3 is TGTGCCAGCAGCCCCACGGGGGGCGCCTACGAGCAGTACTTC.

This clone was observed a handful of times. This sequence joins TRBV5-1 and TRBJ2-1; 7 nucleotides align to TRBD1. Per germline, CDR1 SGHRS and CDR2 YFSETQ. Trimming took 0 bases from V and 10 from J; bases not matched to a gene: 13. The CDR3 runs to 16 residues. For the CDR3, the DNA is TGCGCCAGCAGCTTGGCCAATCGGGGACAGAGATTAGAGCAGTTCTTC. Its protein product is CASSLANRGQRLEQFF.

V is TRBV5-6 and J is TRBJ1-2; the match to TRBD1 covers 8 bases. The J segment lost 5 bases and the V segment lost 3 bases, leaving 6 bases of the junction unmatched. The CDR3 spans 14 residues. The V gene's germline CDR1 is SGHDT and CDR2 YYEEEE. CDR3 nucleotide sequence: TGTGCCAGCAGCTCACAGACAGGGGCTTATGGCTACACCTTC. Translation: CASSSQTGAYGYTF.

The J gene is TRBJ2-5, the V gene TRBV10-3, with 10 bases fitting TRBD2. CDR1 is ENHRY and CDR2 is SYGVKD in the germline V gene. V shed 6 bases, J shed 5 bases, and the junction held 24 bases outside the gene matches. The CDR3 spans 20 residues. The DNA of the CDR3 is TGTGCCATCAGCGGGGGTCAGGGGGAACGGACTAGCGGAGGAGGGGAGACCCAGTACTTC. It encodes CAISGGQGERTSGGGETQYF.

This chain joins TRBV4-1 and TRBJ2-1; 8 bases match TRBD2. In germline, CDR1 is MGHRA, CDR2 YSYEKL. With V trimmed by 0 bases and J by 9 bases, 22 bases remained unmatched. CDR3 size: 20 residues. The CDR3 loop reads CASSQEVGVEGLGMKFEQFF. DNA for the CDR3: TGCGCCAGCAGCCAAGAGGTGGGGGTTGAGGGACTAGGAATGAAGTTTGAGCAGTTCTTC.

The chain joins TRBV2 to TRBJ1-1, with D perhaps TRBD1 (5 bases). Trimming cost V 6 bases and J 5 bases, with 13 bases left between them. Germline-derived CDR1 and CDR2 are SNHLY and FYNNEI. The CDR3 spans 13 residues. The CDR3 protein is CASRRDPLTEAFF. The CDR3 DNA reads as TGTGCCAGCAGGCGGGACCCTTTAACTGAAGCTTTCTTT.

V gene TRBV4-1 combines with J gene TRBJ1-5, with unresolved D. V shed 3 bases and J shed 2 bases, with 11 bases lying between them. This CDR3 spans 15 amino acids. Germline-derived CDR1 and CDR2 are MGHRA and YSYEKL. CDR3 coding DNA: TGCGCCAGCAGCCAGAGGGAGTATGGCAATCAGCCCCAGCATTTT. Residues: CASSQREYGNQPQHF.

The V and J genes are TRBV7-2 and TRBJ1-2, with 9 bases aligning to TRBD1. The V gene end was trimmed by 5 bases and the J gene end by 4 bases; junction bases not matched to a gene: 14. In germline, CDR1 is SGHTA, CDR2 FQGNSA. The CDR3 spans 17 residues. The CDR3 DNA reads TGTGCCAGCAGCATGGCCGGGACAGGGTCCCGTAGCTATGGCTACACCTTC. It encodes CASSMAGTGSRSYGYTF.

V gene TRBV7-9 combines with J gene TRBJ1-1, with no clear D. Germline V gives CDR1 SEHNR, CDR2 FQNEAQ (reference sequence). The V end lost 7 bases, the J end lost 1 base, and 16 bases lay between the germline ends. The CDR3 has 15 residues. Written as DNA, the CDR3 is TGTGCCAGCACCGTAACTTCCCCCACGAACACTGAAGCTTTCTTT. This codes for CASTVTSPTNTEAFF.

Remarks on this clone: Relative to the germline gene, one junction end is altered; a read error may explain this. This chain uses TRBV7-7 with TRBJ2-5; 8 bases line up with TRBD2. Germline-derived CDR1 and CDR2 are SSHAT and FNYEAQ (reference sequence). This CDR3 region has 15 residues. In DNA form, the CDR3 reads TGTGCTAGCAGCTTAGGAAAGCGGGGGATAGAGACCCAGTACTTC. Residues: CASSLGKRGIETQYF. The variable domain in full, with the rest retrieved from reference TRBV7-7 and TRBJ2-5, is GAGVSQSPRYKVTKRGQDVTLRCDPISSHATLYWYQQALGQGPEFLTYFNYEAQPDKSGLPSDRFSAERPEGSISTLTIQRTEQRDSAMYRCASSLGKRGIETQYFGPGTRLLVL.

The chain employs TRBV4-1 and TRBJ1-4, with a tentative D call TRBD1 (5 bases). This CDR3 is built from 17 residues. CDR1 and CDR2 from the germline V gene are MGHRA and YSYEKL. Trimming removed 7 bases at V and 5 bases at J, with 23 bases between. CDR3 amino acids: CASTPAGQGIGNEKLFF. In DNA form, the CDR3 reads TGCGCCAGCACTCCGGCTGGGCAGGGTATAGGGAATGAAAAACTGTTTTTT.

This clone occurred a few times. The chain recombines TRBV4-1 with TRBJ1-2; 8 bases match TRBD1. Germline V gene data show CDR1 as MGHRA and CDR2 as YSYEKL. This CDR3 has 16 residues. Trimming removed 4 bases from V and 2 bases from J; junction bases left unmatched: 9. In DNA, the CDR3 is TGCGCCAGCAGCCCAGCTATGACAGGGGCCAACTATGGCTACACCTTC. Translating gives CASSPAMTGANYGYTF.

The CDR3 sequence: CASSEWGLVTNEKLFF. CDR3 in DNA: TGTGCCAGCAGCGAATGGGGACTGGTAACTAATGAAAAACTGTTTTTT. The chain is built from TRBV5-6 and TRBJ1-4, with a tentative D call TRBD1 (5 bases). The CDR3 totals 16 residues. Germline CDR1 is SGHDT and CDR2 is YYEEEE. The V end lost 4 bases, the J end lost 1 base, and 14 bases lay between the germline ends. Variable domain in full (rest from reference TRBV5-6 and TRBJ1-4): DAGVTQSPTHLIKTRGQQVTLRCSPKSGHDTVSWYQQALGQGPQFIFQYYEEEERQRGNFPDRFSGHQFPNYSSELNVNALLLGDSALYLCASSEWGLVTNEKLFFGSGTQLSVL.